This T cell receptor (beta chain) was identified in a study of patients and donors after allogeneic stem cell transplantation. Via MiXCR, TCRdb re-called the RT-PCR reads, giving one row per CDR3 protein. The sample has 20,000 or so distinct CDR3 sequences, approximately 43% seen once; the top ten hold about three quarters. Ten or more counts support this clonotype. Sequences were obtained from blood, either unsorted or a sorted T cell fraction (not recorded which). The clonotype was recovered from a human donor who was either an allogeneic HSCT recipient or a stem cell or donor lymphocyte infusion donor (not recorded which). It is not recorded whose cells these are; they may come from a transplant donor.

The DNA of the CDR3 is TGTGCCAGCAGCAAAGCGGGATATCCCAATCAGCCCCAGCATTTT. Translation gives CASSKAGYPNQPQHF. The chain joins TRBV21-1 to TRBJ1-5. TRBV21-1 is annotated as a pseudogene. The CDR3 loop spans 15 amino acids.